The present T cell receptor beta chain was sequenced within a study of blood T cells in healthy people across ages (dated by TCRdb to about 2015). For the wider study: Template switching captured roughly one uniquely barcoded TCR beta cDNA molecule per two T cells in model experiments. Using deep sequencing normalized with unique cDNA molecular identifiers, the study measured how TCR beta repertoire diversity changes with age. The donors were divided into four age groups: young (average about 16 years), middle-aged (roughly 42), aged (roughly 66) and long-lived (roughly 82). Donors of different ages were randomly distributed across sequencing lanes to avoid experimental bias. Using the same blood draw, the study looked at two additional independent replicas of 1 million unique cDNA reads for two donors, one aged 18 to 30 and the other aged 80 or older.

The donors were 40 or so Caucasian individuals from Russia, aged 6 to 90 years, who were systemically healthy. Each donor gave about 9.8 milliliters of peripheral blood, drawn into EDTA-treated Vacutainer tubes. Ficoll-Paque density-gradient centrifugation was used to isolate PBMCs, with at least 7 million per sample. Total RNA was extracted from PBMCs with Trizol reagent, with at least 5 micrograms obtained per sample. For every donor, an aliquot of PBMCs went through flow cytometry to measure the percentages of naive CD45RAhigh/CD27high T cells. Remarks on this clonotype: There is no known antigen for this receptor. Base qualities are not provided; no much larger clone lies one nucleotide away.

General findings and caveats noted by the study authors: Compared with the aged group, more naive CD4+ T cells, fewer expanded clones and increased TCR diversity were shown by the long-lived group, suggesting age selection. A strong correlation was found between observed TCR beta diversity and the percentage of naive T cells measured by flow cytometry. Because donor CMV infection status was unknown, age-related changes in expanded clonotypes were potentially confounded. Estimates of total diversity from one million sequenced T cells were regarded as lower bounds and underestimates. Observed TCR beta diversity per million T cells fell roughly linearly with age, and a significant reduction was already apparent by age about 38. Because profiling used bulk unsorted PBMCs, naive and antigen-experienced compartments could not be compared conclusively.

Library generation was performed with 5' RACE. Sequencing instrument: Illumina HiSeq 2500. A second PCR of about 7 to 12 cycles was run with a J-beta primer mix and a sample-barcoded 5' primer. A template-switch 5' adaptor carrying 12 random nucleotides introduced a unique molecular identifier onto each TCR beta cDNA molecule. Each sample yielded at least 2.5 million CDR3-containing paired-end reads. First-strand cDNA synthesis was performed from all RNA using the Mint cDNA synthesis kit, with priming by a TRBC-specific oligonucleotide. Following uracil-DNA glycosylase treatment, a first 18-cycle PCR with universal primers M1SS and BC2_uni_R was performed on all cDNA. In the paper's pipeline: Normalization of each sample was performed by random selection of 1 million high-quality reads, each carrying a distinct molecular identifier. Reads with shared molecular identifiers were discarded instead of being binned into consensus sequences. MiTCR, set to a Q25 quality threshold and the strictest error-elimination algorithm, was used for CDR3 identification, clonotype clustering and error correction. A nonparametric unseen species model with Euler transformation was used to estimate a lower bound on total TCR beta diversity. TCRdb applied fastp at Q25 and MiXCR to the public reads, then kept only in-frame beta chains. Records with the same CDR3 protein are collapsed into one entry carrying the most frequent genes and DNA. The authors' filters were not applied to this entry. The sample table contains 1.5 million to 2 million distinct CDR3 sequences; only one count was recorded for roughly 50% of them. Around 2.1% of the sample is taken by the ten largest.

The CDR3 contains 17 residues, cysteine and phenylalanine counted. Of all the DNA, just the CDR3 is kept, 51 bases in frame from base 1. The junction carries 18 bases between V and J, which are trimmed by 0 bases and 4 bases respectively. As encoded in the germline V gene, CDR1 is MNHEY while CDR2 is SVGEGT. The sequence came from a woman aged 40 to 50 in good health. Here the chain combines TRBV6-2 or TRBV6-3 and TRBJ1-2; possibly the D gene is TRBD1, per 5 matching bases. Sequenced input: blood. The DNA reads as follows: TGTGCCAGCAGTTACTCAGGACACCTAAGGATGTTCTATGGCTACACCTTC. Translated, this is CASSYSGHLRMFYGYTF.